One and the same sample provided the 10 T cell receptor beta chains below, sequenced in a study of T cells after yellow fever vaccination (dated 2019 in TCRdb). What the treatment or condition label conveys for this sample: live attenuated yellow fever vaccine strain. Library preparation was by 5' RACE. The sample was run on an Illumina NovaSeq 6000. TCRdb itself trimmed the public reads at Q25 with fastp, ran MiXCR and retained productive beta chains. All rows with the same CDR3 protein become a single entry with the most common DNA and genes. The sample data list 310,000 or so distinct CDR3 sequences, and roughly 3.5% of these were observed just once. Around 20% of the sample is taken by the ten largest. Sequencing was performed on PBMCs, taken on the day of the yellow fever booster vaccination. These receptors were collected from a man in his late teens or twenties who received the YFV17D yellow fever vaccine.

This rearrangement joins TRBV13 to TRBJ2-3, with D possibly TRBD2 on 6 matching bases. Trimming removed 7 bases from V and 0 bases from J, with 11 bases in between. The CDR3 is 14 amino acids. Germline V lookup: CDR1 PRHDT, CDR2 FYEKMQ (reference sequence). DNA of the CDR3: TGTGCCAGCAATCTTGGGGGGAGCACAGATACGCAGTATTTT. Translation gives CASNLGGSTDTQYF.

This clonotype was found a few times. This chain connects TRBV20-1 to TRBJ2-3; TRBD2 matches at 7 bases. This CDR3 is 14 amino acids long. V dropped 4 bases and J dropped 1; count of bases not matched to a gene: 5. Germline V gives CDR1 DFQATT, CDR2 SNEGSKA (reference sequence). The CDR3 nucleotides are TGCAGTGCTAATGGCGGGGGTCGCACAGATACGCAGTATTTT. Protein: CSANGGGRTDTQYF.

The chain recombines TRBV6-5 with TRBJ2-5, with 9 bases aligning to TRBD1. Unmatched junction bases numbered 11, after V lost 7 bases and J lost 2 bases. The V gene's germline CDR1 is MNHEY and CDR2 SVGAGI. The CDR3 contains 16 residues. CDR3 nucleotides: TGTGCCAGCACAGCAGTTCCGACAGGGGGACAAGAGACCCAGTACTTC. Protein: CASTAVPTGGQETQYF.

This clonotype has at least ten counts. V usage is TRBV11-2 and J usage is TRBJ2-2; 7 nucleotides line up with TRBD1. The CDR3 is 16 amino acids. CDR1 and CDR2 (germline): SGHAT, FQNNGV. V dropped 4 bases and J dropped 2; count of bases not matched to a gene: 7. The CDR3 here is CASSSSRGYNTGELFF. The CDR3 DNA is TGTGCCAGCAGCTCCTCCAGGGGGTATAACACCGGGGAGCTGTTTTTT.

This clonotype was counted many times. The chain recombines TRBV7-7 with TRBJ2-1, with TRBD1 identical over 8 bases. The CDR3 loop spans 15 amino acids. The germline V gene has CDR1 SSHAT and CDR2 FNYEAQ (reference sequence). Trimming took 1 base from V and 1 from J; bases not matched to a gene: 0. For the CDR3, the DNA is TGTGCCAGCAGCTTAGGGACAGGGTCCTACAATGAGCAGTTCTTC. It encodes CASSLGTGSYNEQFF.

This clonotype was picked up many times. This chain connects TRBV20-1 to TRBJ1-2, with 9 bases matching TRBD1. CDR3 length equals 13 residues. Per germline, CDR1 DFQATT and CDR2 SNEGSKA (reference sequence). The J segment lost 6 bases and the V segment lost 6 bases, leaving 8 bases of the junction unmatched. The CDR3 loop reads CSAGRDRVNGYTF. CDR3 DNA sequence: TGCAGTGCCGGACGGGACAGGGTAAATGGCTACACCTTC.

This clonotype has ten or more counts. The genes are TRBV19 and TRBJ1-2; D uncertain. Trimming removed 0 bases at V and 8 bases at J, with 13 bases between. Per germline, CDR1 LNHDA and CDR2 SQIVND (reference sequence). There are 14 residues in the CDR3. CDR3 DNA sequence: TGTGCCAGTAGTATAGAGTGGTCGGAGGGCGGCTACACCTTC. Amino acid sequence: CASSIEWSEGGYTF.

This clonotype was counted between two and nine times. This sequence joins TRBV5-1 and TRBJ2-7; D is uncertain. V was trimmed by 5 bases and J by 3 bases, leaving 12 bases between them. CDR1 SGHRS and CDR2 YFSETQ come from the germline V gene. The CDR3 covers 13 residues. The CDR3 region is CASSRPGLYEQYF. CDR3 DNA sequence: TGCGCCAGCAGTCGGCCGGGCCTCTACGAGCAGTACTTC.

This clonotype occurred many times. The chain recombines TRBV5-1 with TRBJ1-2; D remains unclear. V lost 10 bases and J lost 8, with 21 bases in between. The CDR3 totals 13 residues. CDR1 and CDR2 from the germline V gene are SGHRS and YFSETQ. CDR3 DNA: TGCGCCTCAACTGATTCGGCTGTTTTCGGCTACACCTTC. Its protein is CASTDSAVFGYTF.

In its sample, this clonotype was seen many times. The genes are TRBV7-2 and TRBJ1-6, with a tentative D call TRBD1 (5 bases). V was clipped by 9 bases and J by 12 bases, with 18 bases between them. Germline V lookup: CDR1 SGHTA, CDR2 FQGNSA. The CDR3 has 13 residues. CDR3 in amino acids: CASIPGPGGPLHF. The DNA for the CDR3 is TGTGCCAGTATCCCGGGACCTGGGGGACCCCTCCACTTT.